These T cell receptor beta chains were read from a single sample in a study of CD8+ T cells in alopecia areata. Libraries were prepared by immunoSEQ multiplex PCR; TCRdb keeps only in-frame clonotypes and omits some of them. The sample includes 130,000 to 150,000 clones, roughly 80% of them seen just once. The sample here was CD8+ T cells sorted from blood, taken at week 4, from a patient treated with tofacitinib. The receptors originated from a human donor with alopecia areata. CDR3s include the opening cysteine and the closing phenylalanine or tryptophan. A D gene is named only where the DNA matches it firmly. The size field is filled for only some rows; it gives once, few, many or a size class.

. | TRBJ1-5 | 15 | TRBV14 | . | CASSQDSTSGSPQHF | TGTGCCAGCAGCCAGGACTCCACATCAGGTTCCCCCCAGCATTTT
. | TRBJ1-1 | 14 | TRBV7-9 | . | CASSLVGYHTEAFF | TGTGCCAGCAGCTTAGTCGGGTATCACACTGAAGCTTTCTTT
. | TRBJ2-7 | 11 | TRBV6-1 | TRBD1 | CASTYRGEQYF | TGTGCCAGCACTTACAGGGGGGAGCAGTACTTC
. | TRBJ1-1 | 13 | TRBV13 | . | CASSLERTDLAFF | TGTGCCAGCAGCTTAGAGCGGACAGACCTCGCTTTCTTT
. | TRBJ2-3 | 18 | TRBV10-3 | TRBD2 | CAISDPTPAGETTDTQYF | TGTGCCATCAGTGACCCCACCCCAGCGGGGGAGACCACAGATACGCAGTATTTT
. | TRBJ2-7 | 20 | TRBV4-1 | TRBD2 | CASSPQTSGASGGAFDEQYF | TGCGCCAGCAGCCCACAGACAAGCGGGGCTAGCGGGGGGGCGTTCGACGAGCAGTACTTC
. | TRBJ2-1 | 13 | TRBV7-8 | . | CASSFGFDGEQFF | TGTGCCAGCAGCTTCGGCTTCGATGGTGAGCAGTTCTTC
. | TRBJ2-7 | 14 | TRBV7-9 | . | CASSPSTLSYEQYF | TGTGCCAGCAGCCCTTCGACACTATCCTACGAGCAGTACTTC
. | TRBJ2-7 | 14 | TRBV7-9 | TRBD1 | CASSLEGQGPEQYF | TGTGCCAGCAGCTTAGAAGGACAGGGCCCCGAGCAGTACTTC
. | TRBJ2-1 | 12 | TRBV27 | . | CASSWQGDEQFF | TGTGCCAGCAGTTGGCAGGGCGATGAGCAGTTCTTC
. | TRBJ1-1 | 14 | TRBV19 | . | CASSIRGPNTEAFF | TGTGCCAGTAGTATACGGGGCCCGAACACTGAAGCTTTCTTT
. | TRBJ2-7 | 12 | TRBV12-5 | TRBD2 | CATSSGGYEQYF | TGTGCTACCTCTAGCGGGGGATACGAGCAGTACTTC
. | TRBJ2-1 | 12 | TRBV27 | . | CASSLPDLGEFF | TGTGCCAGCAGTTTGCCTGACCTAGGGGAGTTCTTC
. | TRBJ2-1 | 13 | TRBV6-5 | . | CASSYTGENEQFF | TGTGCCAGCAGTTACACTGGGGAGAATGAGCAGTTCTTC
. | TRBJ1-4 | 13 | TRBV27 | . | CASSLYLEGPLVF | TGTGCCAGCAGTTTATATTTGGAGGGTCCCTTGGTTTTT
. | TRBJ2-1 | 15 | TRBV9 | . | CASSVLKAPYNEQFF | TGTGCCAGCAGCGTACTCAAAGCGCCTTACAATGAGCAGTTCTTC
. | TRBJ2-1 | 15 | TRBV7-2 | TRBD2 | CASSLRGGVVNEQFF | TGTGCCAGCAGCTTGCGGGGGGGCGTGGTCAATGAGCAGTTCTTC
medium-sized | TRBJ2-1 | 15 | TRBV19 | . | CASSVLGSSYNEQFF | TGTGCCAGTAGTGTCCTAGGTAGCTCCTACAATGAGCAGTTCTTC
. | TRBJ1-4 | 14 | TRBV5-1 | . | CASPGRATNEKLFF | TGCGCCAGTCCCGGGCGTGCAACTAATGAAAAACTGTTTTTT
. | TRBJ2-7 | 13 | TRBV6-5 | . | CASSYAGRNEQYF | TGTGCCAGCAGTTACGCCGGGAGAAACGAGCAGTACTTC
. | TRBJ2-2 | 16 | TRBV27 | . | CASSLRADLNTGELFF | TGTGCCAGCAGTTTGAGGGCAGACTTAAACACCGGGGAGCTGTTTTTT
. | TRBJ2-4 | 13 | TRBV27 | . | CASSLGGPDIQYF | TGTGCCAGCAGTCTTGGGGGGCCGGACATTCAGTACTTC